Listed below are T cell receptor beta chains from one sample, sequenced in a study of blood T cell repertoires in COVID-19. Sequencing was performed with immunoSEQ multiplex PCR; in TCRdb, only in-frame clones are kept and a portion is missing. The top ten clones hold 13% of a sample with about 280,000 clones, 85% of them seen once. The sample consisted of peripheral blood. All receptors derive from a human donor in a cohort sampled during active COVID-19. The CDR3 runs from the conserved cysteine through the conserved F or W. A D gene is named only where the DNA matches it firmly. Size tells how often a clone was seen (once, few, many) or the class of an expanded clone, and some rows leave it out.

v_gene: TRBV18
j_gene: TRBJ1-1
d_gene: TRBD1
abundance: NA
CDR3nt: TGTGCCAGCTCCCTGGGACAGCAGAACACTGAAGCTTTCTTT
CDR3aa: CASSLGQQNTEAFF

v_gene: TRBV2
j_gene: TRBJ2-7
d_gene: NA
abundance: NA
CDR3nt: TGTGCCAGCAGTGACTATCTTCACTACGAGCAGTACTTC
CDR3aa: CASSDYLHYEQYF

v_gene: TRBV19
j_gene: TRBJ2-5
d_gene: TRBD1
abundance: NA
CDR3nt: TGTGCCAGCCGTAGACAGGGGGGTCAAGAGACCCAGTACTTC
CDR3aa: CASRRQGGQETQYF

v_gene: TRBV3-1/TRBV3-2
j_gene: TRBJ2-3
d_gene: TRBD1
abundance: NA
CDR3nt: TGTGCCAGCAGTCTCACAGGGGCCTCAGGAAATACGCAGTATTTT
CDR3aa: CASSLTGASGNTQYF

v_gene: TRBV19
j_gene: TRBJ2-5
d_gene: NA
abundance: NA
CDR3nt: TGTGCCAGTAGTATCCAGGGCCAAGAGACCCAGTACTTC
CDR3aa: CASSIQGQETQYF

v_gene: TRBV5-1
j_gene: TRBJ1-2
d_gene: TRBD1
abundance: NA
CDR3nt: TGCGCCAGCAGCTTGGCCAGGGGGCCTGTCTCCGGCTACACCTTC
CDR3aa: CASSLARGPVSGYTF

v_gene: TRBV7-9
j_gene: TRBJ2-1
d_gene: NA
abundance: NA
CDR3nt: TGTGCCAGCAGCTTAGCCCCCCCGGGGGATGAGCAGTTCTTC
CDR3aa: CASSLAPPGDEQFF

v_gene: TRBV12-3/TRBV12-4
j_gene: TRBJ2-3
d_gene: TRBD2
abundance: NA
CDR3nt: TGTGCCAGCGCTAAGCGGGATGGAGATACGCAGTATTTT
CDR3aa: CASAKRDGDTQYF

v_gene: TRBV28
j_gene: TRBJ2-2
d_gene: TRBD2
abundance: NA
CDR3nt: TGTGCCAGCAGTTTAGGACTAGCGGGAGTGTCGGGGGAGCTGTTTTTT
CDR3aa: CASSLGLAGVSGELFF

v_gene: TRBV6-5
j_gene: TRBJ2-7
d_gene: TRBD2
abundance: few
CDR3nt: TGTGCCAGCAGTTACCGGAGGGGAGGGTACGAGCAGTACTTC
CDR3aa: CASSYRRGGYEQYF

v_gene: TRBV18
j_gene: TRBJ1-1
d_gene: TRBD1
abundance: NA
CDR3nt: TGTGCCAGCTCCCATGACAGGGATACTGAAGCTTTCTTT
CDR3aa: CASSHDRDTEAFF

v_gene: TRBV7-9
j_gene: TRBJ2-5
d_gene: NA
abundance: NA
CDR3nt: TGTGCCAGCAGGGCAGAGGCCCAGTACTTC
CDR3aa: CASRAEAQYF

v_gene: TRBV4-3
j_gene: TRBJ2-1
d_gene: NA
abundance: NA
CDR3nt: TGCGCCAGCAGCCAAGTGGGCGCCAGACACAATGAGCAGTTCTTC
CDR3aa: CASSQVGARHNEQFF

v_gene: TRBV7-2
j_gene: TRBJ1-2
d_gene: TRBD1
abundance: NA
CDR3nt: TGTGCCAGCGCACCGACAGGGGACATTTATGGCTACACCTTC
CDR3aa: CASAPTGDIYGYTF

v_gene: TRBV3-1/TRBV3-2
j_gene: TRBJ2-3
d_gene: NA
abundance: NA
CDR3nt: TGTGCCAGCAGCCAAGATATGGACAGCGATACGCAGTATTTT
CDR3aa: CASSQDMDSDTQYF

v_gene: TRBV28
j_gene: TRBJ1-5
d_gene: NA
abundance: NA
CDR3nt: TGTGCCAGCACCCTTCAGTTTTATAGCAATCAGCCCCAGCATTTT
CDR3aa: CASTLQFYSNQPQHF

v_gene: TRBV5-1
j_gene: TRBJ1-1
d_gene: TRBD1
abundance: NA
CDR3nt: TGCGCCAGCAGCTTTGGAGGGGGCTCCACTGAAGCTTTCTTT
CDR3aa: CASSFGGGSTEAFF

v_gene: TRBV10-2
j_gene: TRBJ1-1
d_gene: TRBD1
abundance: NA
CDR3nt: TGCGCCAGCGGGGGGGGCACAGGGGGCGGTGAAGCTTTCTTT
CDR3aa: CASGGGTGGGEAFF

v_gene: TRBV2
j_gene: TRBJ2-3
d_gene: NA
abundance: NA
CDR3nt: TGTGCCAACGAGATCACCGGGACTCGCACAGATACGCAGTATTTT
CDR3aa: CANEITGTRTDTQYF

v_gene: TRBV11-2
j_gene: TRBJ1-4
d_gene: NA
abundance: NA
CDR3nt: TGTGCCAGCAGCGCGGGGGCCACCACAACTAATGAAAAACTGTTTTTT
CDR3aa: CASSAGATTTNEKLFF

v_gene: TRBV4-1
j_gene: TRBJ1-1
d_gene: NA
abundance: NA
CDR3nt: TGCGCCAGCAGCCACTTCAGGGAGGCTGAAGCTTTCTTT
CDR3aa: CASSHFREAEAFF

v_gene: TRBV30
j_gene: TRBJ2-6
d_gene: NA
abundance: NA
CDR3nt: TGTGCCTTTAAGACAGAGTCTAAGTTAAGTAGGGCCAACGTCCTGACTTTC
CDR3aa: CAFKTESKLSRANVLTF

v_gene: TRBV6-6
j_gene: TRBJ2-3
d_gene: NA
abundance: NA
CDR3nt: TGTGCCAGCAGCCAAGGACTCCTTAGCTCAGATACGCAGTATTTT
CDR3aa: CASSQGLLSSDTQYF

v_gene: TRBV25-1
j_gene: TRBJ1-6
d_gene: NA
abundance: once
CDR3nt: TGTGCCAGCAGTGAACCAGGCAGCTCCTATAATTCACCCCTCCACTTT
CDR3aa: CASSEPGSSYNSPLHF

v_gene: TRBV6-1
j_gene: TRBJ1-1
d_gene: NA
abundance: once
CDR3nt: TGTGCCAGCAGTGATAGCCAGAACACTGAAGCTTTCTTT
CDR3aa: CASSDSQNTEAFF

v_gene: TRBV11-3
j_gene: TRBJ1-6
d_gene: NA
abundance: NA
CDR3nt: TGTGCCAGCAGCTTAGATGGGGCCATAGGGTCACCCCTCCACTTT
CDR3aa: CASSLDGAIGSPLHF

v_gene: TRBV7-2
j_gene: TRBJ1-6
d_gene: TRBD1
abundance: NA
CDR3nt: TGTGCCAGCAGCTCCAGGGGGTATGAATCACCCCTCCACTTT
CDR3aa: CASSSRGYESPLHF

v_gene: TRBV7-2
j_gene: TRBJ2-4
d_gene: NA
abundance: few
CDR3nt: TGTGCCAGCAGCCCAACCGGGACTTCAAACATTCAGTACTTC
CDR3aa: CASSPTGTSNIQYF

v_gene: TRBV6-2/TRBV6-3
j_gene: TRBJ2-1
d_gene: NA
abundance: NA
CDR3nt: TGTGCCAGCAGTTACACGACCTCTGGGGAGGCGGGTAATGAGCAGTTCTTC
CDR3aa: CASSYTTSGEAGNEQFF

v_gene: TRBV18
j_gene: TRBJ1-2
d_gene: NA
abundance: NA
CDR3nt: TGTGCCAGCTCACCCCCCGCGGGGGGCTACACCTTC
CDR3aa: CASSPPAGGYTF

v_gene: TRBV24-1
j_gene: TRBJ1-2
d_gene: NA
abundance: few
CDR3nt: TGTGCCACCAGTGATCCAATTCAGGGCCGGGGCTACACCTTC
CDR3aa: CATSDPIQGRGYTF

v_gene: TRBV28
j_gene: TRBJ2-7
d_gene: TRBD1
abundance: NA
CDR3nt: TGTGCCAGCACCGTGAGGACGGGACAGCCCTACGAGCAGTACTTC
CDR3aa: CASTVRTGQPYEQYF

v_gene: TRBV5-8
j_gene: TRBJ1-2
d_gene: NA
abundance: NA
CDR3nt: TGTGCCAGCAGCTTGGCCAGGGGCGGGGGCTACACCTTC
CDR3aa: CASSLARGGGYTF

v_gene: TRBV7-8
j_gene: TRBJ2-1
d_gene: NA
abundance: NA
CDR3nt: TGTGCCAGCAGCTTAGGAGGTCCCAATGAGCAGTTCTTC
CDR3aa: CASSLGGPNEQFF

v_gene: TRBV28
j_gene: TRBJ1-2
d_gene: NA
abundance: NA
CDR3nt: TGTGCCAGCAAAAGTGGGATAATTCCGGGGTACACCTTC
CDR3aa: CASKSGIIPGYTF

v_gene: TRBV21-1
j_gene: TRBJ1-6
d_gene: NA
abundance: NA
CDR3nt: TGTGCCACCCGGGACAGGGGGAATTCACCCCTCCACTTT
CDR3aa: CATRDRGNSPLHF

v_gene: TRBV7-2
j_gene: TRBJ2-5
d_gene: NA
abundance: NA
CDR3nt: TGTGCCAGCAGCAATCCCCAGCGATCAGAGACCCAGTACTTC
CDR3aa: CASSNPQRSETQYF

v_gene: TRBV3-1/TRBV3-2
j_gene: TRBJ2-3
d_gene: NA
abundance: NA
CDR3nt: TGTGCCAGCAGCCAACAGGATTGGGATACGCAGTATTTT
CDR3aa: CASSQQDWDTQYF

v_gene: TRBV28
j_gene: TRBJ2-7
d_gene: NA
abundance: once
CDR3nt: TGTGCCAGCAGTTCTCGGTCTACGGAGCAGTACTTC
CDR3aa: CASSSRSTEQYF

v_gene: TRBV4-2
j_gene: TRBJ2-2
d_gene: TRBD1
abundance: NA
CDR3nt: TGTGCCAGCAGCTTGGGACAGGGCACATACACCGGGGAGCTGTTTTTT
CDR3aa: CASSLGQGTYTGELFF

v_gene: TRBV28
j_gene: TRBJ1-3
d_gene: TRBD1
abundance: NA
CDR3nt: TGTGCCAGCAGAGCTAAGGGACAGGGCCATATTGGGCGGGCCATATTCGAGAACACCATATATTTT
CDR3aa: CASRAKGQGHIGRAIFENTIYF

v_gene: TRBV15
j_gene: TRBJ2-7
d_gene: NA
abundance: few
CDR3nt: TGTGCCACCAGCACATCCGGGACACTGTACGAGCAGTACTTC
CDR3aa: CATSTSGTLYEQYF

v_gene: TRBV7-6
j_gene: TRBJ2-3
d_gene: TRBD1
abundance: NA
CDR3nt: TGTGCCAGCAGCTTGAGAATACAGGGGTGGAAAGATACGCAGTATTTT
CDR3aa: CASSLRIQGWKDTQYF